These T cell receptor beta chains were read from a single sample in a study of blood T cell repertoires in COVID-19. Some clones are missing from TCRdb's copy, which holds only in-frame ones; the method was immunoSEQ multiplex PCR. In the table there are a few hundred thousand clones, 80% of which are singletons. The sample taken for sequencing was PBMCs or T cells enriched from blood (not recorded which). Receptors were obtained from a woman between 40 and 55 years old with acute COVID-19. Each CDR3 is given with its conserved first and last residue. A D gene is named only where the DNA matches it firmly. Size is stated for part of the rows, as once, few or many counts, or as a class when the clone is expanded.

cdr3_nt: TGTGCCACCACCACTCCCCGGGGGGGGGATGAAAAACTGTTTTTT
cdr3_aa: CATTTPRGGDEKLFF
j_call: TRBJ1-4
d_call: -
v_call: TRBV24-1
clone_size: -

cdr3_nt: TGTGCCAGCAGTCTCACGGGGGGCGGAAGTGGCTACACCTTC
cdr3_aa: CASSLTGGGSGYTF
j_call: TRBJ1-2
d_call: -
v_call: TRBV28
clone_size: -

cdr3_nt: TGTGCCAGTAGCTCGGACTTTGGACAGGGGAATCAGCCCCAGCATTTT
cdr3_aa: CASSSDFGQGNQPQHF
j_call: TRBJ1-5
d_call: TRBD1
v_call: TRBV19
clone_size: -

cdr3_nt: TGCGCCAGCACCCTTGGGACAGGGCCAGGAGAGACCCAGTACTTC
cdr3_aa: CASTLGTGPGETQYF
j_call: TRBJ2-5
d_call: TRBD1
v_call: TRBV5-1
clone_size: -

cdr3_nt: TGTGCCAGCAGCTTCAGGGGGCGAGAGACCCAGTACTTC
cdr3_aa: CASSFRGRETQYF
j_call: TRBJ2-5
d_call: TRBD1
v_call: TRBV7-2
clone_size: -

cdr3_nt: TGTGCCAGTAGTTTGACAGGGTTGAGCGGGGAGCTGTTTTTT
cdr3_aa: CASSLTGLSGELFF
j_call: TRBJ2-2
d_call: TRBD1
v_call: TRBV19
clone_size: -

cdr3_nt: TGTGCCAGCTCACCACTCGGGACAGGGTCCTACAATGAGCAGTTCTTC
cdr3_aa: CASSPLGTGSYNEQFF
j_call: TRBJ2-1
d_call: TRBD1
v_call: TRBV18
clone_size: -

cdr3_nt: TGTGCCAGCAGTGACTCCGGCCAACCGGGGGTCGAGCAGTACTTC
cdr3_aa: CASSDSGQPGVEQYF
j_call: TRBJ2-7
d_call: -
v_call: TRBV6-5
clone_size: -

cdr3_nt: TGTGCCAGCAGTTTATTACGGCTAGCGGGGTCGAGAGGGGTTTACAATGAGCAGTTCTTC
cdr3_aa: CASSLLRLAGSRGVYNEQFF
j_call: TRBJ2-1
d_call: TRBD2
v_call: TRBV27
clone_size: -

cdr3_nt: TGTGCCTGGAGTGTAGGACAGAGTTTTAATGAAAAACTGTTTTTT
cdr3_aa: CAWSVGQSFNEKLFF
j_call: TRBJ1-4
d_call: -
v_call: TRBV30
clone_size: -

cdr3_nt: TGTGCCACCCGGGAAACGGACACTGAAGCTTTCTTT
cdr3_aa: CATRETDTEAFF
j_call: TRBJ1-1
d_call: -
v_call: TRBV10-3
clone_size: -

cdr3_nt: TGCGCCAGCAGCTTGTCTACAGTCCCTCAAACTAATGAAAAACTGTTTTTT
cdr3_aa: CASSLSTVPQTNEKLFF
j_call: TRBJ1-4
d_call: -
v_call: TRBV5-1
clone_size: -

cdr3_nt: TGTGCCAGCAGCTTAAGACTAGCGGGAGGGAACACAGATACGCAGTATTTT
cdr3_aa: CASSLRLAGGNTDTQYF
j_call: TRBJ2-3
d_call: TRBD2
v_call: TRBV7-2
clone_size: few

cdr3_nt: TGCAGTGCTAGTGTAAGGACTAGCGGGACCTCCGAGCAGTACTTC
cdr3_aa: CSASVRTSGTSEQYF
j_call: TRBJ2-7
d_call: TRBD2
v_call: TRBV20-1
clone_size: -